The 13 T cell receptor beta chains given below trace back to one sample, sequenced in a study of metastatic and nonmetastatic thyroid tumors (dated by TCRdb to about 2020). No patient had received any treatment before thyroid surgery. The method was PCR. Instrument on record: Illumina HiSeq 4000. Using fastp trimming at Q25 and MiXCR clonotype assembly, TCRdb reanalyzed the public sequencing data and kept in-frame beta chains. The sample table holds about 43,000 clones, of which about 3.3% were seen once. Approximately 10% of the sample comes from the top ten. Sequencing was carried out using blood. These receptors were collected from a female donor with papillary thyroid cancer or a benign thyroid nodule (not recorded which). Some clones in this sample may be carry-over from other donors' samples.

The chain joins TRBV19 to TRBJ1-6, with 9 nucleotides matching TRBD1. Germline V gene data show CDR1 as LNHDA and CDR2 as SQIVND (reference sequence). CDR3 length: 14 residues. J was trimmed by 10 bases and V by 5 bases; bases with no gene match: 6. CDR3 residues: CASSVTGGASPLHF. Here the CDR3 DNA reads TGTGCCAGTAGTGTTACAGGGGGCGCCTCACCCCTCCACTTT.

This chain uses TRBV11-2 with TRBJ2-7, with 7 bases that match TRBD1. This CDR3 is 14 amino acids long. Germline values: CDR1 SGHAT, CDR2 FQNNGV. The V and J ends lost 1 base and 9 bases, in that order; junction bases with no gene match: 9. The CDR3 reads CASSLAGTGARQYF. The CDR3 DNA follows: TGTGCCAGCAGCTTAGCAGGTACAGGGGCGAGGCAGTACTTC.

This clone was seen repeatedly, ten times or more. The V and J genes are TRBV15 and TRBJ1-5, with TRBD1 as a possible D gene (5 bases). The germline V gene has CDR1 LNHNV and CDR2 YYDKDF (reference sequence). Trimming cost V 1 base and J 7 bases, with 17 bases left between them. The CDR3 has 16 amino acids. The CDR3 DNA is TGTGCCACCAGCAGAGGGGGTCGGGGGGGTCGGCAGCCCCAGCATTTT. It specifies CATSRGGRGGRQPQHF.

The chain is built from TRBV19 and TRBJ1-3, with a tentative D call TRBD1 (5 bases). Trimming cost V 5 bases and J 2 bases, with 10 bases left between them. This CDR3 spans 14 amino acids. Germline V gene lookup returns CDR1 LNHDA and CDR2 SQIVND (reference sequence). CDR3 nucleotide sequence: TGTGCCAGTAGTCCAGGGTACGCTGGAAACACCATATATTTT. It specifies CASSPGYAGNTIYF.

This clone turned up a few times. The rearrangement uses TRBV6-4 and TRBJ2-3; 12 bases align to TRBD2. The CDR3 extends over 16 amino acids. J lost 3 bases, V lost 3 bases, and 4 bases had no gene match. Per germline, CDR1 MRHNA and CDR2 SNTAGT. CDR3: CASSETGTSGTDTQYF. The DNA for the CDR3 is TGTGCCAGCAGTGAAACCGGGACTAGCGGGACAGATACGCAGTATTTT.

The gene calls are TRBV6-1 and TRBJ1-2; D not certain. This CDR3 spans 12 amino acids. The germline V gene has CDR1 MNHNS and CDR2 SASEGT. Trimming stripped 5 bases from V and 8 bases from J, with 12 bases between. The CDR3: CASSTPLGGYTF. In nucleotides, the CDR3 is TGTGCCAGCAGTACCCCACTCGGGGGCTACACCTTC.

Turning to this clone: At one end the junction does not follow the germline gene, possibly because of a read error. The chain is built from TRBV6-1 and TRBJ1-2; D gene ambiguous. The CDR3 covers 14 residues. Germline V lookup: CDR1 MNHNS, CDR2 SASEGT. CDR3 nucleotide sequence: TGTGCCCGCAGTCGATTCGTCCCAGGCTATGGCTACACCTTC. Translation: CARSRFVPGYGYTF.

This clone has at least ten counts. The gene calls are TRBV18 and TRBJ2-2; weak D call: TRBD1 (5 bases). This CDR3 has 15 amino acids. Per germline, CDR1 KGHSH and CDR2 LQKENI. V lost 2 bases and J 4 bases, leaving 11 bases between the germline ends. CDR3 coding DNA: TGTGCCAGCTCACCAGCAGCAGGGATCACCGGGGAGCTGTTTTTT. Translation gives CASSPAAGITGELFF.

This clone was seen ten or more times. The sample contains more than one DNA sequence encoding this CDR3. V usage is TRBV27 and J usage is TRBJ2-3; D gene ambiguous. The length of the CDR3 is 13 residues. Trimming stripped 8 bases from V and 4 bases from J, with 13 bases between. Germline CDR1 MNHEY, CDR2 SMNVEV (reference sequence). The CDR3 loop is CASSLSRPDTQYF. The CDR3 DNA follows: TGTGCCAGCTCCCTAAGCCGGCCAGATACGCAGTATTTT.

There are a few counts of this clone. CDR3 sequence (DNA): TGTGCCAGCAGTTTTTTGGACGGGGAAGGTAATCCATCCCTCCACTTT. Translated: CASSFLDGEGNPSLHF. The V call is TRBV6-2 or TRBV6-3, the J call TRBJ1-6; D uncertain. This CDR3 is built from 16 residues. Trimming left V 4 bases short and J 14 bases short, with 24 bases between. Germline V gives CDR1 MNHEY, CDR2 SVGEGT.

By proportion, this clone is medium-sized (0.01 to 0.1%). The CDR3 DNA is TGTGCCAGCAGCTTAGTCGGGGACCACTATGGCTACACCTTC. This encodes CASSLVGDHYGYTF. This sequence joins TRBV11-2 and TRBJ1-2; maybe TRBD1 (5 bases). CDR3 length: 14 residues. The germline V gene has CDR1 SGHAT and CDR2 FQNNGV. Trimming cost V 1 base and J 3 bases, with 9 bases left between them.

The sample holds many counts of this clone. The V gene is TRBV5-4, the J gene TRBJ1-2; D unclear. The V and J ends lost 0 bases and 5 bases respectively, with 2 bases between them. This CDR3 contains 11 residues. Germline CDR1 reads SGHNT; CDR2 reads YYREEE (reference sequence). In nucleotides, the CDR3 is TGTGCCAGCAGCTTGGGTTATGGCTACACCTTC. Its protein product is CASSLGYGYTF.

This chain connects TRBV12-3 or TRBV12-4 to TRBJ1-1, with a possible D match to TRBD1 (6 bases). V was cut by 5 bases and J by 8 bases, with 9 bases left in between. There are 11 residues in the CDR3. CDR3: CASSPGAEAFF. In DNA, the CDR3 is TGTGCCAGCAGTCCAGGGGCCGAAGCTTTCTTT.